What follows are 22 T cell receptor beta chains derived from one specimen sequenced in a study of blood T cell repertoires in COVID-19. This table comes from immunoSEQ multiplex PCR, and its TCRdb copy is limited to in-frame clones, with some not included. Of under 300,000 clones listed, around 86% are singletons. The sequencing sample was made of peripheral blood. Receptors originate from a woman aged 30 to 39 with active or convalescent COVID-19.

This sequence joins TRBV18 and TRBJ2-1; D possibly corresponds to TRBD1 (6 bases). This CDR3 contains 15 residues. V lost 5 bases and J lost 0, with 11 bases in between. The V gene's germline CDR1 is KGHSH and CDR2 LQKENI. This CDR3 is CASSRTDSSYNEQFF. In DNA, the CDR3 is TGTGCCAGCTCAAGGACGGACAGCTCCTACAATGAGCAGTTCTTC. Supplemented by reference TRBV18 and TRBJ2-1, the full variable domain reads NAGVMQNPRHLVRRRGQEARLRCSPMKGHSHVYWYRQLPEEGLKFMVYLQKENIIDESGMPKERFSAEFPKEGPSILRIQQVVRGDSAAYFCASSRTDSSYNEQFFGPGTRLTVL.

This chain connects TRBV24-1 to TRBJ1-1, with no clear D. The CDR3 runs 14 residues. Trimming removed 4 bases at V and 6 bases at J, with 14 bases between. CDR1 is KGHDR, CDR2 SFDVKD, per germline. The CDR3 DNA reads TGTGCCACCAGTGACCCGCCAGGTTCTGCTGAAGCTTTCTTT. Protein sequence: CATSDPPGSAEAFF.

This clone was observed once. The rearrangement joins TRBV19 to TRBJ1-2, with a possible D match to TRBD1 (5 bases). The V gene's germline CDR1 is LNHDA and CDR2 SQIVND (reference sequence). There are 13 residues in the CDR3. Trimming took off 5 bases at V and 8 bases at J, with 15 bases between the two ends. The CDR3 loop reads CASSSTGDQGYTF. In DNA, the CDR3 is TGTGCCAGTAGTTCTACAGGAGACCAAGGCTACACCTTC. Combining the CDR3 with reference TRBV19 and TRBJ1-2 gives the whole variable domain DGGITQSPKYLFRKEGQNVTLSCEQNLNHDAMYWYRQDPGQGLRLIYYSQIVNDFQKGDIAEGYSVSREKKESFPLTVTSAQKNPTAFYLCASSSTGDQGYTFGSGTRLTVV.

The rearrangement joins TRBV2 to TRBJ2-5, with D possibly TRBD2 on 5 matching bases. The CDR3 spans 13 residues. V was clipped by 4 bases and J by 5 bases, with 11 bases between them. CDR1 is SNHLY and CDR2 is FYNNEI in the germline V gene. In nucleotides, the CDR3 is TGTGCCAGCAGTGGTGTGGACTGGGAGACCCAGTACTTC. As protein: CASSGVDWETQYF.

The V gene is TRBV2, the J gene TRBJ1-6; the match to TRBD1 covers 9 bases. Germline V lookup: CDR1 SNHLY, CDR2 FYNNEI. Trimming removed 4 bases from V and 0 bases from J; junction bases left unmatched: 10. The CDR3 contains 19 residues. This chain's CDR3 is CASSVDRGGFSSYNSPLHF. CDR3 nucleotides: TGTGCCAGCAGTGTCGACAGGGGGGGATTTAGCTCCTATAATTCACCCCTCCACTTT.

The V gene is TRBV7-9, the J gene TRBJ2-7, with a possible D match to TRBD2 (5 bases). V lost 6 bases, J lost 0 bases, and 12 bases lay in between. The germline V gene has CDR1 SEHNR and CDR2 FQNEAQ (reference sequence). CDR3 length: 14 amino acids. The CDR3 spells CASSPPTSSYEQYF. The DNA for the CDR3 is TGTGCCAGCAGTCCACCTACTAGCTCCTACGAGCAGTACTTC. Combining the CDR3 with reference TRBV7-9 and TRBJ2-7 gives the whole variable domain DTGVSQNPRHKITKRGQNVTFRCDPISEHNRLYWYRQTLGQGPEFLTYFQNEAQLEKSRLLSDRFSAERPKGSFSTLEIQRTEQGDSAMYLCASSPPTSSYEQYFGPGTRLTVT.

V gene TRBV27 combines with J gene TRBJ2-1; 9 bases align to TRBD2. Germline V gives CDR1 MNHEY, CDR2 SMNVEV (reference sequence). This CDR3 has 16 amino acids. V dropped 3 bases and J dropped 3; count of bases not matched to a gene: 6. Here the CDR3 reads CASSFLSGGRYNEQFF. CDR3 in DNA: TGTGCCAGCAGTTTCCTCAGCGGGGGGCGCTACAATGAGCAGTTCTTC.

The rearrangement joins TRBV30 to TRBJ2-7; weak D call: TRBD1 (6 bases). This CDR3 is 13 amino acids long. The germline gives CDR1 GTSNPN, CDR2 SVGIG (reference sequence). Trimming stripped 3 bases from V and 2 bases from J, with 11 bases between. The DNA for the CDR3 is TGTGCCTGGAGCTTACAGGGCACCTACGAGCAGTACTTC. Encoded protein: CAWSLQGTYEQYF.

V usage is TRBV5-1 and J usage is TRBJ2-3, with 7 bases aligning to TRBD1. Germline V gene sequence: CDR1 SGHRS, CDR2 YFSETQ. V shed 4 bases and J 4 bases; nucleotides not matched to a gene: 6. This CDR3 has 14 residues. The CDR3 reads CASSDTQGSDTQYF. In DNA form, the CDR3 reads TGCGCCAGCAGCGATACACAGGGGTCAGATACGCAGTATTTT. Full variable domain (outside the CDR3, taken from reference TRBV5-1 and TRBJ2-3): KAGVTQTPRYLIKTRGQQVTLSCSPISGHRSVSWYQQTPGQGLQFLFEYFSETQRNKGNFPGRFSGRQFSNSRSEMNVSTLELGDSALYLCASSDTQGSDTQYFGPGTRLTVL.

This chain uses TRBV10-3 with TRBJ2-1; the match to TRBD1 covers 7 bases. The V gene end was trimmed by 7 bases and the J gene end by 4 bases; junction bases not matched to a gene: 7. The CDR3 has 14 amino acids. The germline V gene has CDR1 ENHRY and CDR2 SYGVKD. Here the CDR3 reads CAIIRDSYYNEQFF. In nucleotides, the CDR3 is TGTGCCATCATCCGGGACAGTTATTACAATGAGCAGTTCTTC.

The chain has TRBV5-1 and TRBJ2-3; 9 bases agree with TRBD2. Germline assignment: CDR1 SGHRS and CDR2 YFSETQ. With V trimmed by 3 bases and J by 1 base, 9 bases remained unmatched. The CDR3 has 17 amino acids. CDR3 residues: CASSWSGGRAGTDTQYF. The CDR3 nucleotides are TGCGCCAGCAGCTGGTCCGGCGGGAGGGCTGGCACAGATACGCAGTATTTT. Full variable domain (missing parts from reference TRBV5-1 and TRBJ2-3): KAGVTQTPRYLIKTRGQQVTLSCSPISGHRSVSWYQQTPGQGLQFLFEYFSETQRNKGNFPGRFSGRQFSNSRSEMNVSTLELGDSALYLCASSWSGGRAGTDTQYFGPGTRLTVL.

The CDR3 DNA sequence: TGCAGCGTTGGGGGACATTTCAATCAGCCCCAGCATTTT. Translated: CSVGGHFNQPQHF. This chain connects TRBV29-1 to TRBJ1-5; D might be TRBD1 (6 bases). The V end was cut by 4 bases, the J end by 3 bases, with 10 bases between. Germline V lookup: CDR1 SQVTM, CDR2 ANQGSEA. The CDR3 totals 13 residues. The whole variable domain, remainder taken from reference TRBV29-1 and TRBJ1-5, is SAVISQKPSRDICQRGTSLTIQCQVDSQVTMMFWYRQQPGQSLTLIATANQGSEATYESGFVIDKFPISRPNLTFSTLTVSNMSPEDSSIYLCSVGGHFNQPQHFGDGTRLSIL.

This clone occurred a few times. The J gene is TRBJ1-5, the V gene TRBV6-4, with D possibly TRBD1 on 5 matching bases. Per germline, CDR1 MRHNA and CDR2 SNTAGT. CDR3 length equals 15 residues. Trimming stripped 3 bases from V and 2 bases from J, with 11 bases between. The CDR3 is CASSEGGVGNQPQHF. For the CDR3, the DNA is TGTGCCAGCAGTGAAGGAGGGGTCGGCAATCAGCCCCAGCATTTT.

The rearrangement joins TRBV11-2 to TRBJ2-7; 11 bases line up with TRBD2. The V gene end was trimmed by 0 bases and the J gene end by 3 bases; junction bases not matched to a gene: 1. The germline V gene encodes CDR1 SGHAT and CDR2 FQNNGV. This CDR3 is built from 15 residues. Here the CDR3 reads CASSLDGLAGYEQYF. CDR3 sequence (DNA): TGTGCCAGCAGCTTAGACGGACTAGCGGGCTACGAGCAGTACTTC.

The chain uses TRBV30 and TRBJ1-5; D gene ambiguous. CDR1 GTSNPN and CDR2 SVGIG come from the germline V gene (reference sequence). The V gene lost 0 bases and the J gene lost 3 bases, with 9 bases spanning the gap. The CDR3 loop spans 14 amino acids. For the CDR3, the DNA is TGTGCCTGGAGTGTACTAGGGTACAATCAGCCCCAGCATTTT. It is translated as CAWSVLGYNQPQHF.

The V gene is TRBV6-1, the J gene TRBJ1-4; D perhaps matches TRBD1 (6 bases). This CDR3 region has 19 residues. Germline V gene lookup returns CDR1 MNHNS and CDR2 SASEGT. V was cut by 2 bases and J by 0 bases, with 19 bases left in between. The CDR3 region has the DNA TGTGCCAGCAGTGAATCACCACGAACAGGGTCCGCAACTAATGAAAAACTGTTTTTT. Translation: CASSESPRTGSATNEKLFF.

V gene TRBV28 combines with J gene TRBJ1-4; TRBD1 might be the D (6 bases). The CDR3 consists of 14 residues. V lost 6 bases and J lost 10, with 18 bases in between. Germline lookup yields CDR1 MDHEN and CDR2 SYDVKM. CDR3 in amino acids: CASSPPGGAGKLFF. CDR3 nucleotides: TGTGCCAGCAGCCCGCCTGGGGGGGCAGGAAAACTGTTTTTT.

V is TRBV19 and J is TRBJ1-5; TRBD1 matches 9 bases. Germline V gene sequence: CDR1 LNHDA, CDR2 SQIVND (reference sequence). J lost 4 bases, V lost 3 bases, and 4 bases had no gene match. This CDR3 has 15 amino acids. In DNA form, the CDR3 reads TGTGCCAGTAGTATCTTCGGGACAGGGAATCAGCCCCAGCATTTT. This codes for CASSIFGTGNQPQHF. Using reference TRBV19 and TRBJ1-5 for the parts outside the CDR3, the full variable domain is DGGITQSPKYLFRKEGQNVTLSCEQNLNHDAMYWYRQDPGQGLRLIYYSQIVNDFQKGDIAEGYSVSREKKESFPLTVTSAQKNPTAFYLCASSIFGTGNQPQHFGDGTRLSIL.

The chain uses TRBV6-5 and TRBJ1-6; D possibly corresponds to TRBD1 (5 bases). V gave up 5 bases and J gave up 13 bases, with 18 bases separating them. The CDR3 length is 14 residues. Germline V gene data show CDR1 as MNHEY and CDR2 as SVGAGI. The CDR3 spells CASSTDSSRSPLHF. Here the CDR3 DNA reads TGTGCCAGCAGTACTGACAGCTCGCGTTCGCCCCTCCACTTT.

The rearrangement links TRBV6-1 to TRBJ1-5; a possible D gene is TRBD1 (6 bases). The V gene lost 0 bases and the J gene lost 8 bases, with 14 bases spanning the gap. There are 15 residues in the CDR3. Germline-derived CDR1 and CDR2 are MNHNS and SASEGT. In DNA form, the CDR3 reads TGTGCCAGCAGTGAAGCGGCTGCAGGGGTTAAGCCCCAGCATTTT. Encoded protein: CASSEAAAGVKPQHF.

The chain uses TRBV6-6 and TRBJ2-7; 8 positions agree with TRBD1. V trimming: 3 bases; J trimming: 2 bases; junction bases outside the gene matches: 6. The CDR3 totals 15 residues. The germline V gene has CDR1 MNHNY and CDR2 SVGAGI (reference sequence). CDR3 loop: CASSYRTGGTYEQYF. CDR3 in DNA: TGTGCCAGCAGTTATCGAACAGGGGGGACCTACGAGCAGTACTTC.

The V and J genes are TRBV7-2 and TRBJ2-3; possible D gene TRBD2, 7 bases. Per germline, CDR1 SGHTA and CDR2 FQGNSA. V lost 1 base to trimming and J lost 2 bases, with 16 bases between them. The CDR3 has 17 amino acids. The CDR3 sequence is CASSLGRGAGVTDTQYF. The DNA of the CDR3 is TGTGCCAGCAGCTTAGGCCGGGGGGCCGGGGTCACAGATACGCAGTATTTT.